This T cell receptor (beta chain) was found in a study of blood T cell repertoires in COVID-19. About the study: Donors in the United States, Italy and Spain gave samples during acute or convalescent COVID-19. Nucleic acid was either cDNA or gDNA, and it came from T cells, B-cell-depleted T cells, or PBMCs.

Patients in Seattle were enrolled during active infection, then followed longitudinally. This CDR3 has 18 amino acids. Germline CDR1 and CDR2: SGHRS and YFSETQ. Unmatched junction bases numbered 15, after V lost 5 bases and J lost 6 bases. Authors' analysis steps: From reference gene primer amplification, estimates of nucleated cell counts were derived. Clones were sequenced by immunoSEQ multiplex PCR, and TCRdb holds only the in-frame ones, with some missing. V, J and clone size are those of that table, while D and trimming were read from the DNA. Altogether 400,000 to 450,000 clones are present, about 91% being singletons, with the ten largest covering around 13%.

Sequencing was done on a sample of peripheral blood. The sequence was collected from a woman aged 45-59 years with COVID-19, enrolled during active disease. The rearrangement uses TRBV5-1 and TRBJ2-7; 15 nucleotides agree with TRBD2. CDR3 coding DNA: TGCGCCAGCAGTGGGACTAGCGGGGGGCGGCCGTGGGCGCGCGAGCAGTACTTC. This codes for CASSGTSGGRPWAREQYF.